The source of this T cell receptor (beta chain) is a study of T cells in lung cancer brain metastases (dated by TCRdb to the late 2010s). With regard to the full study: About 85% of the roughly 20 patients had a history of tobacco use, with a median of approximately 40 pack-years. The study compared TCR beta CDR3 repertoires of fully resected primary non-small cell lung cancers with those of paired brain metastases. Median interval between primary and brain metastasis specimen acquisition was almost 350 days. The cohort included about 20 patients who provided approximately 40 specimens, with each patient contributing one primary lung lesion and one brain metastasis. Of the roughly 20 patients, under 19 received no interval therapy between resection of the primary and resection of the metastasis. DNA integrity number averaged 3.8 in both primary and metastatic specimens, with no significant difference between sites. Of the patients, approximately 11 were female and 9 were male, and their median age at first diagnosis was 55 to 60 years. The research as a whole found: DNA fragmentation in FFPE samples may have prevented retrieval of the complete infiltrating T cell repertoire. Most clones were found to be lesion-specific, and limited overlap was observed between paired lesions (mean Morisita index about 0.22). Brain metastases had significantly fewer unique productive clones than paired primaries (median approximately 1,500 versus 4,500). The study could not control for the effects of preoperative corticosteroids on T cell infiltration in brain metastases. The ten most abundant clones made up a significantly larger repertoire fraction in brain metastases than primaries, suggesting clonal expansion.

V drops 4 bases and J drops 4 bases, leaving 10 bases in between. The germline V gene supplies CDR1 MNHNS and CDR2 SASEGT. The CDR3 contains 13 residues, cysteine and phenylalanine counted. The read is trimmed to its CDR3 DNA, 39 bases read in frame from base 1. Between roughly 2.24 and 5 ug genomic DNA was input per sample, with paired samples receiving equal DNA input. TCR beta libraries were constructed with the immunoSEQ hsTCRbeta Kit, which uses multiplexed V and J gene primers in two PCR steps. The pooled libraries, together with positive and negative controls, were sequenced on an Illumina MiSeq running a 100-cycle paired-end protocol. As for how the authors treated the data: The immunoSEQ vendor processed the raw data into normalized, annotated TCR beta repertoire reports. Richness was defined as unique clones by nucleotide sequence, and total richness was extrapolated with the iChao1 and Efron-Thisted estimators. Pielou's evenness, Simpson's index, top-ten clone proportional abundance, and Morisita overlap index were used to characterize and compare paired lesions. TCRdb mirrors the immuneACCESS table, restricted to in-frame sequences. Some clones are absent from its copies; in checked studies, under half trace to an unresolved V gene, and the reason for the others is unknown. The V and J calls and the clone size are those of that table, but D and trimming were determined from the DNA. This sample has 3,000 or so clones in its table, and roughly nine tenths of those were observed once. The ten top clones hold 2.8% of the sample.

Patients had resection either for delayed recurrence of a solitary brain metastasis or for synchronous oligometastatic disease. To avoid including cancers other than NSCLC, any patient with a history of multiple malignancies was excluded. Tumor areas were macrodissected from roughly 5 deparaffinized around 9.1 um unstained sections under guidance from marked H&E slides. All specimens were fixed in formalin and embedded in paraffin (FFPE). Genomic DNA was extracted using the AllPrep DNA/RNA FFPE Kit. Worth noting for this clone: Its recognized antigen is unknown. It has no much larger one-base neighbor in the sample; base qualities were not kept.

The material sequenced was tumor tissue from the primary lung tumor. In light of the paper, this sample's cell subset or site label describes: primary lung cancer lesion. This TCR was recovered from a man between 65 and 85 years old with non-small cell lung cancer. The sequence links TRBV6-1 to TRBJ1-1; TRBD1 is a weak D gene call, 6 bases matching. The nucleotide sequence reads as follows: TGTGCCAGCAGTGCTACAGGGCTCACTGAAGCTTTCTTT. Its protein product is CASSATGLTEAFF.